The clone carrying this TCR beta chain has a count of ten or more. What it recognizes is unknown. This sample stems from a study of response to subunit inactivated influenza vaccine. CDR3 length: 14 amino acids. The germline V gene has CDR1 SGHRS and CDR2 YFSETQ. The V gene end was trimmed by 0 bases and the J gene end by 3 bases; junction bases not matched to a gene: 1. Using its own MiXCR run on the RT-PCR reads, TCRdb lists one record per CDR3 protein. This sample has roughly 790,000 distinct CDR3 sequences, with approximately 21% found just once. Study findings and constraints: Each seasonal influenza vaccination, the authors suggested, recruits few new T cells.

The sequence came from a middle-aged man who received an inactivated influenza vaccine. The gene calls are TRBV5-1 and TRBJ2-7; 9 bases agree with TRBD1. The specimen was PBMCs from blood, collected 5 days after vaccination. CDR3 nucleotides: TGCGCCAGCAGCTTGGACAGGGGGCACTACGAGCAGTACTTC. Amino acid sequence: CASSLDRGHYEQYF.